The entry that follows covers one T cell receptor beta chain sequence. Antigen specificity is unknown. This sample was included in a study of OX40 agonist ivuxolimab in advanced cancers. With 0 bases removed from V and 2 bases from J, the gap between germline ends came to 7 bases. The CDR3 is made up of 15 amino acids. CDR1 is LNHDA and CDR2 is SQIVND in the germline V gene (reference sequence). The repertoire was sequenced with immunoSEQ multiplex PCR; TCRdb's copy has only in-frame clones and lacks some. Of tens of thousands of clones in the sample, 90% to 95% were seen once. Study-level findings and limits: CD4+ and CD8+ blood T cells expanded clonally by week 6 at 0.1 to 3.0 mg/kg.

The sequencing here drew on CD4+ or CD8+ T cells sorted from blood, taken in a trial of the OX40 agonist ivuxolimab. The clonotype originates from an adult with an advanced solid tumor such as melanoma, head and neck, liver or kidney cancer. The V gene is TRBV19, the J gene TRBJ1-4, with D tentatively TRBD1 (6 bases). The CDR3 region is CASSIDGGTNEKLFF. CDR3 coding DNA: TGTGCCAGTAGTATAGACGGGGGCACTAATGAAAAACTGTTTTTT.